This entry features one T cell receptor (beta chain) sequence. Its matching antigen is unknown. Germline-derived CDR1 and CDR2 are SGHKS and YYEKEE (reference sequence). Trimming stripped 1 base from V and 3 bases from J, with 11 bases between. The CDR3 length is 15 residues. The time point here: neoterminal ileum biopsy at postoperative endoscopy, about 6 months after surgery. Eligibility required adulthood, ileal or ileocolonic Crohn's disease and indicated ileocolonic resection. The sample belongs to a study of T cell repertoires in ileal Crohn's disease. Study-wide results and caveats: High-frequency clones were more common in sorted CD8 than CD4 cells. The median delay to postoperative endoscopy was around 6.4 months.

Each sample's TCRB immunosequencing used 450 to 550 nanograms of biopsy DNA. Method: immunoSEQ multiplex PCR; TCRdb's copy keeps in-frame clones and lacks some. The table lists about 10,000 clones, 70% to 80% of them singletons. V and J are TRBV5-5 and TRBJ1-3; a weak D match, TRBD1 (6 bases). This receptor was identified in an adult with Crohn's disease. The sample comprised ileal tissue. The CDR3, as DNA: TGTGCCAGCAGCTTGAGGGGGGGCTATGGAAACACCATATATTTT. This encodes CASSLRGGYGNTIYF.